This T cell receptor (beta chain) was sequenced for a study of T cells in Graves' hyperthyroidism and ophthalmopathy. Regarding the study as a whole: Ophthalmopathy was model-predicted a median about 6 months pre-onset. In simple terms, a model built on 13 V-J features told ophthalmopathy apart from stable hyperthyroidism.

Patients having uncontrolled infection, another autoimmune disease, pregnancy or lactation were not included. CDR3 length: 16 amino acids. The germline gives CDR1 SGHAT, CDR2 FQDESV (reference sequence). V trimming: 5 bases; J trimming: 2 bases; junction bases outside the gene matches: 9. About this clonotype: Its antigen remains unknown.

Amplification targeted TCR beta CDR3 regions from RNA transcripts. The TCR CDR3 first-round RT-PCR relied on the HTBI primer set. MiXCR, applied by TCRdb to the multiplex PCR reads, yields one record per CDR3 protein. The repertoire holds about 640,000 distinct CDR3 sequences, with about 45% as singletons. The TCR originated in an adult man with Graves' disease, either hyperthyroidism or ophthalmopathy (not recorded which). Sequencing was performed on peripheral blood or thyroid tissue (not recorded which). This rearrangement joins TRBV11-1 to TRBJ1-5; 7 bases are shared with TRBD1. CDR3 in DNA: TGTGCCAGCAGCAGTGATACAGGGGTTTGCAATCAGCCCCAGCATTTT. Protein: CASSSDTGVCNQPQHF. The whole variable domain, filled in from reference TRBV11-1 and TRBJ1-5, reads EAEVAQSPRYKITEKSQAVAFWCDPISGHATLYWYRQILGQGPELLVQFQDESVVDDSQLPKDRFSAERLKGVDSTLKIQPAELGDSAMYLCASSSDTGVCNQPQHFGDGTRLSIL.